This TCR beta chain was sequenced for a study of T cell responses to AZD1222 COVID-19 vaccine. Looked up from germline, CDR1 is KGHDR and CDR2 is SFDVKD. The CDR3 totals 14 residues. Unmatched junction bases numbered 3, after V lost 2 bases and J lost 10 bases. Note on this clone: Antigen specificity is unknown.

The study, taken as a whole, reports: Repertoires were sampled only after the peak T cell response. Reports indicate that nearly half of spike-specific TCRs are directed at unmutated variant regions. White British donors predominated, females outnumbered males, and clonal diversity was possibly underestimated.

Sequenced by immunoSEQ multiplex PCR; TCRdb stores in-frame clones only, minus some. The data hold about 6,100 clones, with approximately 87% observed a single time. The sample was peripheral blood, taken 28 days after the second AZD1222 dose. This clonotype originated in an adult who received the AZD1222 COVID-19 vaccine. The chain combines TRBV24-1 with TRBJ1-4; 10 bases are a match to TRBD1. The CDR3 spells CATSDSRTGGKLFF. The DNA of the CDR3 is TGTGCCACCAGTGATTCCCGGACAGGGGGAAAACTGTTTTTT.